This is a list of T cell receptor beta chains from one sample in a study of shared clonotypes between healthy human individuals. Sequenced by immunoSEQ multiplex PCR; TCRdb stores in-frame clones only, minus some. The table lists 200,000 to 250,000 clones, 65% to 70% of them singletons. The sample was memory CD4+ T cells sorted from blood. The source is a man younger than 45 in good health. Both conserved end residues are part of each CDR3. The D gene is left open where the match is weak. Not all rows give a size; the values are once, few, many and, for expanded clones, a class.

D gene | J gene | V gene | clone size | CDR3 DNA | CDR3 protein
- | TRBJ1-5 | TRBV5-6 | once | TGTGCCAGCAGCTTGCGTGTGGGGACTCAGCCCCAGCATTTT | CASSLRVGTQPQHF
- | TRBJ2-7 | TRBV28 | few | TGTGCCAGCCTCAGCAGGGGAGGCCACGAGCAGTACTTC | CASLSRGGHEQYF
TRBD2 | TRBJ2-5 | TRBV27 | - | TGTGCCAGCAGTTCCACTAGCGGGAGGAGACAAGAGACCCAGTACTTC | CASSSTSGRRQETQYF
- | TRBJ2-2 | TRBV9 | once | TGTGCCAGCAGCGTAGGGCTGGGGGCCACCGGGGAGCTGTTTTTT | CASSVGLGATGELFF
- | TRBJ2-5 | TRBV6-1 | once | TGTGCCAGCAGTGATTCTGGCGGAGAGACCCAGTACTTC | CASSDSGGETQYF
- | TRBJ2-2 | TRBV18 | few | TGTGCCAGCTCAGACACCGGGGAGCTGTTTTTT | CASSDTGELFF
TRBD2 | TRBJ2-3 | TRBV6-4 | - | TGTGCCACCGCTATAGCGGGAGGGTCAGATACGCAGTATTTT | CATAIAGGSDTQYF
TRBD2 | TRBJ2-7 | TRBV7-2 | - | TGTGCCAGCAGCCTTAGCGGGGCCCGTCTCTACGAGCAGTACTTC | CASSLSGARLYEQYF
TRBD2 | TRBJ2-3 | TRBV6-6 | many | TGTGCCAGCAGTTTACTAGCGGTGAGCACAGATACGCAGTATTTT | CASSLLAVSTDTQYF
- | TRBJ2-1 | TRBV10-1 | many | TGCGCCGCCTCAGCCGTGCCGGGAGTTGGGTCTGATGAGCAGTTCTTC | CAASAVPGVGSDEQFF
TRBD1 | TRBJ1-2 | TRBV18 | - | TGTGCCAGCTCACCGGGCAGGGGGCGAGAGGGCTACACCTTC | CASSPGRGREGYTF
- | TRBJ2-7 | TRBV2 | - | TGTGCCAGCAGTAACATGGACTCCTACGAGCAGTACTTC | CASSNMDSYEQYF
- | TRBJ1-5 | TRBV5-6 | few | TGTGCCAGCAGCTCGTGGGGATACCATCAGCCCCAGCATTTT | CASSSWGYHQPQHF
- | TRBJ2-2 | TRBV27 | - | TGTGCCGCGGGACGGAGGAGCTACACCGGGGAGCTGTTTTTT | CAAGRRSYTGELFF
- | TRBJ2-7 | TRBV28 | - | TGTGCCAGCAGTTTAAGTGGGAGGGGGTACGAGCAGTACTTC | CASSLSGRGYEQYF
TRBD2 | TRBJ2-3 | TRBV6-1 | - | TGTGCCAGCAGTGAAGCGGATTGGGGACTAGTCTCCCGGTCGCAGTATTTT | CASSEADWGLVSRSQYF
- | TRBJ1-5 | TRBV7-2 | - | TGTGCCAGCAGCCCCACGAACAATCAGCCCCAGCATTTT | CASSPTNNQPQHF
TRBD1 | TRBJ1-5 | TRBV4-3 | once | TGCGCCAGCAGCCCTGGACAGGGGGGAGTCGATCAGCCCCAGCATTTT | CASSPGQGGVDQPQHF
- | TRBJ2-5 | TRBV7-8 | - | TGTGCCAGCAGCTTAGGACGTAGGGAGACCCAGTACTTC | CASSLGRRETQYF
TRBD1 | TRBJ1-3 | TRBV5-5 | once | TGTGCCAGCAGCCAACTGACAGGGGCTGGAAACACCATATATTTT | CASSQLTGAGNTIYF
TRBD2 | TRBJ2-1 | TRBV5-1 | few | TGCGCCAGCAGCTTTGGGGCTAGCGGGAGACTTGAGCAGTTCTTC | CASSFGASGRLEQFF
TRBD1 | TRBJ1-2 | TRBV9 | - | TGTGCCAGCAGCGCCACAGGGGGCTGGGAAGGCGGCTATGGCTACACCTTC | CASSATGGWEGGYGYTF
- | TRBJ1-4 | TRBV18 | - | TGTGCCAGCTCACCACCGAGCCAAGGGGGTAATGAAAAACTGTTTTTT | CASSPPSQGGNEKLFF
- | TRBJ2-3 | TRBV14 | - | TGTGCCAGCAGCCCCGGAGCGGGCTATAACACAGATACGCAGTATTTT | CASSPGAGYNTDTQYF
- | TRBJ2-1 | TRBV5-4 | - | TGTGCCAGCAGCTTGTTACCCGGACCCTACAATGAGCAGTTCTTC | CASSLLPGPYNEQFF
- | TRBJ2-4 | TRBV6-5 | - | TGTGCCAGCAGTTGGAGCCAGGCTCTCGGCAAAAACATTCAGTACTTC | CASSWSQALGKNIQYF
TRBD1 | TRBJ2-1 | TRBV7-8 | - | TGTGCCAGCAGCTTAATCGTCAGGACAGGGCTATACAATGAGCAGTTCTTC | CASSLIVRTGLYNEQFF
- | TRBJ2-5 | TRBV6-1 | many | TGTGCCAGCAGTGAGAGGGGGATAGGAGAGACCCAGTACTTC | CASSERGIGETQYF
TRBD1 | TRBJ2-2 | TRBV18 | - | TGTGCCAGCTCACCACCGGCCTCAGGGGGCACCGGGGAGCTGTTTTTT | CASSPPASGGTGELFF
TRBD2 | TRBJ2-3 | TRBV14 | - | TGTGCCAGCAGCCAAGATGTAGCAGCGGGAGGGCCCCATTTT | CASSQDVAAGGPHF